Detailed here is one T cell receptor (beta chain). The sample belongs to a study of blood T cell repertoires in COVID-19. Germline CDR1 and CDR2: SGDLS and YYNGEE. Trimming removed 4 bases from V and 7 bases from J, with 17 bases in between. The length of the CDR3 is 15 residues. Produced via immunoSEQ multiplex PCR; TCRdb's table is partial and in-frame only. The table records 110,000 to 150,000 clones, 79% of them present only once. The chain combines TRBV9 with TRBJ1-4; D gene unclear. The sample was peripheral blood. This TCR came from a man in his fifties or sixties with acute or convalescent COVID-19. CDR3 sequence (DNA): TGTGCCAGCAGCACATTCGGAGGGAATGGTGAAAAACTGTTTTTT. Its protein is CASSTFGGNGEKLFF.